Sequencing of this T cell receptor (beta chain) was carried out in a study of PD-1 blockade in mismatch repair-deficient tumors. As for the study in general: Patients had 12 to 13 mismatch repair-deficient cancer types and were previously treated and progressing.

This clone occurred a few times. Method: immunoSEQ multiplex PCR; TCRdb's copy keeps in-frame clones and lacks some. Of 60,000 to 75,000 clones listed, about 87% are singletons. The CDR3 is 14 amino acids. The germline V gene encodes CDR1 MNHEY and CDR2 SVGAGI. The germline V and J ends were trimmed by 2 bases and 2 bases, with 9 bases remaining between them. J is TRBJ1-2 and V is TRBV6-5; D is unresolved. This sequence was found in an adult with mismatch repair-deficient cancer. The material sequenced was peripheral blood, taken 52 weeks after starting pembrolizumab. The CDR3 loop is CASSYNRENYGYTF. The CDR3 DNA sequence: TGTGCCAGCAGTTACAACAGAGAGAACTATGGCTACACCTTC.